This T cell receptor beta chain originates from a study of T cell repertoires in cytomegalovirus infection. On the study more broadly: HLA-C-restricted CMV epitopes, recently identified, and well-studied HLA-B-restricted ones were used by the study. CMV infection and matching HLA type were both indicated by public TCR beta signatures.

This clonotype has a handful of counts. No antigen is known for it. Each CDR3 protein gets one entry after TCRdb re-called the reads with MiXCR. Of roughly 920,000 distinct CDR3 sequences listed, around 30% are singletons. Regarding the study as a whole: Summed public TCR beta family frequency identified CMV carriers bearing the relevant HLA. Dominant in the ex vivo response were TCR beta clonotypes restricted by HLA-C and specific for CMV.

CDR3 size: 17 residues. Germline loops: CDR1 LGHNA, CDR2 YNFKEQ. V shed 2 bases and J shed 1 base, with 17 bases lying between them. The material was cultured CD8+ T cells from PBMCs, obtained from culture after CMV antigen stimulation. The clonotype comes from a human donor in good health (CMV status not recorded). Some clones in this sample may be carry-over from other donors' samples. The chain joins TRBV4-2 to TRBJ1-2, with D possibly matching TRBD1 (6 bases). Here the CDR3 reads CASSQNHMTGINYGYTF. Written as DNA, the CDR3 is TGTGCCAGCAGCCAAAACCACATGACAGGAATTAACTATGGCTACACCTTC.